This T cell receptor beta chain was obtained from a study of early T cells in non-severe SARS-CoV-2 infection. Whole-study context: The input, bulk RNA from unsorted whole blood, was sequenced, and chains were unpaired.

This clonotype was recorded a few times. Its antigen is currently unknown. Individual cDNA molecules received unique molecular identifiers during library preparation. TCRdb re-derived calls from the 5' RACE reads in MiXCR, one entry per CDR3 protein. The sample gives 80,000 to 95,000 distinct CDR3 sequences, around an eighth of which show up once; approximately 7% is in the top ten. This CDR3 is 18 amino acids long. Germline V CDR1 and CDR2: LGHNA, YNFKEQ. V was pared by 0 bases and J by 2 bases, with 20 bases between. Notes on the study in general: A preference for anti-spike CD8 responses marked VDJdb matching, which missed private and CD4 specificities.

The J gene is TRBJ2-7, the V gene TRBV4-2; perhaps TRBD2 as D (6 bases). Sequencing used whole blood. This TCR derives from an adult who was a healthcare worker with PCR-confirmed SARS-CoV-2 infection or an uninfected control (not recorded which). The CDR3 bases are TGTGCCAGCAGCCAAGATCTTACATTGGGGGGTCTTCCCTACGAGCAGTACTTC. This translates into CASSQDLTLGGLPYEQYF.